Shown below are 3 T cell receptor beta chains from a single sample sequenced in a study of cytomegalovirus exposure and HLA in healthy donors. PCR amplification relied on 60 Vbeta primers (plus 13 Jbeta primers). The protocol was immunoSEQ multiplex PCR, while the TCRdb copy is restricted to in-frame clones and leaves out a portion. The sample records more than 80,000 clones, over 75% being singletons. Sequences were obtained from PBMCs. These TCRs come from a female donor in good health and CMV-seropositive.

This clone was observed a handful of times. The CDR3 DNA sequence: TGTGCCAGCAGTTCTAACGGGATGAACACTGAAGCTTTCTTT. This sequence encodes CASSSNGMNTEAFF. V gene TRBV6-5 combines with J gene TRBJ1-1, with D uncertain. The CDR3 has 14 residues. The V gene's germline CDR1 is MNHEY and CDR2 SVGAGI. V was trimmed by 4 bases and J by 0 bases, leaving 9 bases between them.

This clone was detected once. The chain links TRBV19 to TRBJ2-7; TRBD2 is a possible D gene (5 bases). V lost 3 bases to trimming and J lost 3 bases, with 9 bases between them. Germline V CDR1 and CDR2: LNHDA, SQIVND (reference sequence). The CDR3 totals 13 residues. Written as DNA, the CDR3 is TGTGCCAGTAGTATGTCCGCGGGCTACGAGCAGTACTTC. The encoded protein is CASSMSAGYEQYF.

This clone was seen a single time. This chain connects TRBV4-2 to TRBJ2-5, with 12 nucleotides matching TRBD2. The ends lost 0 bases at V and 4 bases at J; junction bases unmatched: 12. Germline V gene lookup returns CDR1 LGHNA and CDR2 YNFKEQ. The length of the CDR3 is 19 residues. As DNA, the CDR3 is TGTGCCAGCAGCCAAGATGAGACTAGCGGGAGACCCTTGGGAGAGACCCAGTACTTC. It encodes CASSQDETSGRPLGETQYF.